A selection of T cell receptor beta chains follows, all from one sample in a study of CD8+CD57+ T cells in acquired aplastic anemia. TCRdb recomputed calls from the reads with MiXCR, one row per CDR3 protein. The data hold 260,000 or so distinct CDR3 sequences, with around 45% observed a single time. The specimen sequenced was sorted CD4+, CD8+, or CD8+CD57+ T cells (not recorded which) from PBMCs. The receptors here all came from a human donor with aplastic anemia. The CDR3 runs from the conserved cysteine through the conserved F or W. D genes are given only for firm matches. Only some rows state a clone size, as once, few, many or a class for expanded clones.

d_gene | abundance | j_gene | v_gene | CDR3nt | CDR3aa
NA | NA | TRBJ2-1 | TRBV2 | TGTGCCAGCAGTGAGGGGCCGAGCAATGAGCAGTTCTTC | CASSEGPSNEQFF
NA | many | TRBJ1-6 | TRBV6-4 | TGTGCCAGCAGTGAATCAGAGAATTCACCCCTCCACTTT | CASSESENSPLHF
NA | many | TRBJ1-1 | TRBV5-5 | TGTGCCAGCAGCCTTCACAAGTACACTGAAGCTTTCTTT | CASSLHKYTEAFF
NA | NA | TRBJ1-2 | TRBV7-2 | TGTGCCAGCAGCTTCTATGTCTTGGGGGGTTATGGCTACACCTTC | CASSFYVLGGYGYTF
NA | NA | TRBJ1-5 | TRBV2 | TGTGCCAGCAGTGATTCCTACGAAGATCAGCCCCAGCATTTT | CASSDSYEDQPQHF
NA | NA | TRBJ1-1 | TRBV5-1 | TGTGCCAGCAGCGATACTAGACGGAGGGTTAAGGACACTGAAGCTTTCTTT | CASSDTRRRVKDTEAFF
NA | many | TRBJ2-3 | TRBV7-3 | TGTGCCAGCAGCGCCCGACCCGCAGATACGCAGTATTTT | CASSARPADTQYF
NA | NA | TRBJ2-5 | TRBV2 | TGTGCCAGCAGCGACCCACGGGGTGAGACCCAGTACTTC | CASSDPRGETQYF
TRBD2 | NA | TRBJ2-7 | TRBV7-7 | TGTGCTAGCAGCCCATGGGGTCCTAGCGGGAGGGAGAGGTACGAGCAGTACTTC | CASSPWGPSGRERYEQYF
NA | NA | TRBJ1-2 | TRBV6-1 | TGTGCCAGCAGTTTCCCTATTGGACAGCAGGTAGATGGCTACACCTTC | CASSFPIGQQVDGYTF
TRBD1 | NA | TRBJ1-6 | TRBV13 | TGTGCCAGCAGGACATACTCCGTAGGGACAGGGATATATAATTCACCCCTCCACTTT | CASRTYSVGTGIYNSPLHF
NA | NA | TRBJ1-1 | TRBV9 | TGTGCCAGCAGCCCCAGGCCGGGGGGGAACACTGAAGCTTTCTTT | CASSPRPGGNTEAFF
NA | once | TRBJ1-2 | TRBV20-1 | TGCAGTGCCTATTACAGGGAGTATGGCTACACCTTC | CSAYYREYGYTF
TRBD1 | many | TRBJ2-3 | TRBV9 | TGTGCCAGCAGCGAGATACTGGACAGGGGAGATACGCAGTATTTT | CASSEILDRGDTQYF
TRBD1 | NA | TRBJ1-4 | TRBV4-1 | TGCGCCAGCAGCCAAGCGGACAGGGGGCACTCTAATGAAAAACTGTTTTTT | CASSQADRGHSNEKLFF
NA | NA | TRBJ1-1 | TRBV7-3 | TGTGCCAGCAGCTTTGATCTGGAGACAAAAGCTTTCTTT | CASSFDLETKAFF
TRBD1 | NA | TRBJ1-1 | TRBV6-2/TRBV6-3 | TGTGCCAGCACCCGGGACAGAATAGACACTGAAGCTTTCTTT | CASTRDRIDTEAFF
TRBD2 | NA | TRBJ2-1 | TRBV27 | TGTGCCAGCAGTCCCTCCACACTAGCGGCAAATGAGCAGTTCTTC | CASSPSTLAANEQFF
NA | NA | TRBJ2-1 | TRBV18 | TGTGCCAGCTCACCCGACTTCATTTCCTACAATGAGCAGTTCTTC | CASSPDFISYNEQFF
TRBD1 | NA | TRBJ2-4 | TRBV9 | TGTGCCAGCAGCGAGAGGGAGGACAGGGGATGGCGGCAGTACTTC | CASSEREDRGWRQYF
NA | NA | TRBJ2-1 | TRBV27 | TGTGCCAGTGGACTGAGGGACACTGCCAATGAGCAGTTCTTC | CASGLRDTANEQFF
NA | many | TRBJ2-5 | TRBV4-2 | TGTGCCAGCAGCCAATCCGGAGGGCGGGGTGAGACCCAGTACTTC | CASSQSGGRGETQYF
NA | few | TRBJ1-1 | TRBV11-2 | TGTGCCAGCAGCATCCCCGACGGGAGCAACACTGAAGCTTTCTTT | CASSIPDGSNTEAFF
TRBD2 | NA | TRBJ2-7 | TRBV4-3 | TGCGCCAGCAGCCGCTTAGCGGGGGGAAAATACTACGAGCAGTACTTC | CASSRLAGGKYYEQYF
TRBD1 | NA | TRBJ1-1 | TRBV20-1 | TGCAGTGCTAGAGAACAGGACAGGGAGAACACTGAAGCTTTCTTT | CSAREQDRENTEAFF
TRBD1 | NA | TRBJ2-7 | TRBV20-1 | TGCAGTGCTAGAGCAGGGGGCGCGTATCTCGCGGAGTACTTC | CSARAGGAYLAEYF
NA | many | TRBJ1-1 | TRBV20-1 | TGCAGTGCTAGAGGTGGGGGCAGAGCGAACACTGAAGCTTTCTTT | CSARGGGRANTEAFF
NA | NA | TRBJ2-5 | TRBV20-1 | TGCAGTGCTAGCACCGTTAGGACGGAGACCCAGTACTTC | CSASTVRTETQYF
NA | NA | TRBJ2-7 | TRBV10-3 | TGTGCCATCAGTTGGACGACAGGCTTCACAGATACGCAGTATTTC | CAISWTTGFTDTQYF
NA | many | TRBJ1-4 | TRBV2 | TGTGCCAGCCGCCCCCCAGGGGTTGAAAAACTGTTTTTT | CASRPPGVEKLFF
TRBD2 | NA | TRBJ2-7 | TRBV7-3 | TGTGCCAGCAGCCGGAGTGGGCCTAGCGGTTCCTACGAGCAGTACTTC | CASSRSGPSGSYEQYF
NA | many | TRBJ1-1 | TRBV9 | TGTGCCAGCAGCGTAGTTGATCGGGGGAACACTGAAGCTTTCTTT | CASSVVDRGNTEAFF
TRBD1 | NA | TRBJ2-7 | TRBV2 | TGTGCCAGCAGTGAACAGGGGGTTCCATCCTCCTACGAGCAGTACTTC | CASSEQGVPSSYEQYF
NA | many | TRBJ1-2 | TRBV20-1 | TGCAGTGCTAGCCCAGGGACAAAAAACTATGGCTACACCTTC | CSASPGTKNYGYTF
TRBD1 | NA | TRBJ1-2 | TRBV7-2 | TGTGCCAGCAGCTTTTCATCGATCAGGGGGACCTATGGCTACACCTTC | CASSFSSIRGTYGYTF
NA | NA | TRBJ2-7 | TRBV2 | TGTGCCAGCAGACTCGCGGGGACCTCCTACGAGCAGTACTTC | CASRLAGTSYEQYF
NA | NA | TRBJ1-1 | TRBV7-3 | TGTGCCAGCAGCTTAAGGGCAGGGATGAACACTGAAGCTTTCTTT | CASSLRAGMNTEAFF